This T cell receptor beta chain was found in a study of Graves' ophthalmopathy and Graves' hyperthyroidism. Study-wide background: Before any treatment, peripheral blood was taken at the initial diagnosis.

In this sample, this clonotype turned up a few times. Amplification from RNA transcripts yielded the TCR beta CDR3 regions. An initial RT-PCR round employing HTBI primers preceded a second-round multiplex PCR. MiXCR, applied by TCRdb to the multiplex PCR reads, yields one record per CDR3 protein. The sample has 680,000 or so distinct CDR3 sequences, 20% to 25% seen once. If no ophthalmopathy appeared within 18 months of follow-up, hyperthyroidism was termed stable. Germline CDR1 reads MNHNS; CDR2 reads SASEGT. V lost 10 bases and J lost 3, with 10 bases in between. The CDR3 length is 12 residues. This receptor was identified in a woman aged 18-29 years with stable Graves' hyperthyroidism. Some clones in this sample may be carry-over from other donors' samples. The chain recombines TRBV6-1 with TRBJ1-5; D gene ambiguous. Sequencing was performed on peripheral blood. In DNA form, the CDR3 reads TGTGCCACCTCTTGGGTCAATCAGCCCCAGCATTTT. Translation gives CATSWVNQPQHF.